This TCR beta chain was sequenced during a study of cytomegalovirus exposure and HLA in healthy donors. The PCR employed 60 Vbeta primers together with 13 Jbeta primers. Assay used: immunoSEQ multiplex PCR; TCRdb lists only in-frame clones, some missing. There are over 75,000 clones in the sample; 65% to 80% occur only once, and around 17% lies in the top ten. Overall study results and limits: The only immune exposure information that was available was CMV serostatus.

CDR3 length: 18 amino acids. V dropped 0 bases and J dropped 9 bases, with 24 bases sitting between them. Germline CDR1 LGHNT, CDR2 FRNRAP. Turning to this clone: Its antigen is unknown.

Input material: PBMCs. This sequence joins TRBV12-5 and TRBJ2-1, with D possibly matching TRBD2 (8 bases). This clonotype originated in a man between 60 and 75 years old in good health and CMV-seropositive. Here the CDR3 DNA reads TGTGCTAGTGGTTTGGTACAAACTAGCGGAGGGAACAGGGGTGAGCAGTTCTTC. Translated: CASGLVQTSGGNRGEQFF.